This T cell receptor beta chain comes out of a study of T cell repertoires in cytomegalovirus infection. Whole-study context: TCR beta signatures that were public indicated CMV infection and matching HLA type.

This clonotype has just a few counts. Its specificity is unknown. Using its own MiXCR run on the reads, TCRdb lists one record per CDR3 protein. The repertoire holds 700,000 to 900,000 distinct CDR3 sequences, with about 27% as singletons. General study findings and limits: Carriers of CMV plus the relevant HLA were identified by cumulative public TCR beta family frequency. Dominant in the ex vivo response were TCR beta clonotypes restricted by HLA-C and specific for CMV.

The CDR3 length is 17 residues. Per the germline V gene, CDR1 is SGHVT and CDR2 is SQSDAQ. V gave up 5 bases and J gave up 6 bases; unmatched junction bases: 10. The starting material was cultured CD8+ T cells from PBMCs, obtained from culture after CMV antigen stimulation. The sequence derives from a human donor in good health (CMV status not recorded). Some clones in this sample may be carry-over from other donors' samples. The genes are TRBV7-4 and TRBJ2-3; 14 bases match TRBD2. The CDR3 nucleotides read TGTGCCAGCAGCCTCCCGACTAGCGGGGGGGCCCCGGATACGCAGTATTTT. Translation: CASSLPTSGGAPDTQYF.